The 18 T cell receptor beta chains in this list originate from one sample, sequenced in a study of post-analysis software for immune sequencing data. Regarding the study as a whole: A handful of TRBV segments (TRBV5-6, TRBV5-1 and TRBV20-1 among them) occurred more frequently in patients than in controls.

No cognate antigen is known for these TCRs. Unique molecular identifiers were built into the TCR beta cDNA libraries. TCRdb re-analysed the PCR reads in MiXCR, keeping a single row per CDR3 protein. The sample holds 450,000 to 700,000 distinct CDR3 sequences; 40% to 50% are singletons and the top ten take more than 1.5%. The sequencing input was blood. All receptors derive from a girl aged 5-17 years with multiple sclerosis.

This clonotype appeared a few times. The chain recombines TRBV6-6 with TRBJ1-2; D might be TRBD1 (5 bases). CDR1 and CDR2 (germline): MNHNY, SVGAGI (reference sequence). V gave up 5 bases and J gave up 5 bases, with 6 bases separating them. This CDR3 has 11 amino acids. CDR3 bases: TGTGCCAGCAGTGACAGTTATGGCTACACCTTC. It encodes CASSDSYGYTF.

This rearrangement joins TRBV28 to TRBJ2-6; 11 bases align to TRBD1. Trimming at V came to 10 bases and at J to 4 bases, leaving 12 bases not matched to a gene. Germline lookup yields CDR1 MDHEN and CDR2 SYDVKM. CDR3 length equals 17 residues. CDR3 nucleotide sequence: TGTGCCATAAAAAACCGGGACAGGGGGACGGGGGCCAACGTCCTGACTTTC. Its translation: CAIKNRDRGTGANVLTF.

CDR3 in amino acids: CASSQELAGVPTREQYF. The CDR3, as DNA: TGTGCCAGCAGCCAAGAACTAGCGGGAGTTCCTACTCGGGAGCAGTACTTC. This chain uses TRBV12-3 or TRBV12-4 with TRBJ2-5; 11 bases are a match to TRBD2. The trim removed 6 bases at V and 11 bases at J, leaving 20 bases unmatched. This CDR3 spans 17 amino acids.

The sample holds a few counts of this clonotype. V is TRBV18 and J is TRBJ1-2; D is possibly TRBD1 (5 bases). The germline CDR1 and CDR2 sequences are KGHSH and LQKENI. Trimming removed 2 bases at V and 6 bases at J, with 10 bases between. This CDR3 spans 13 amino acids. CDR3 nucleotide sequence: TGTGCCAGCTCACCAGGGGCAGTCGATGGCTACACCTTC. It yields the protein CASSPGAVDGYTF.

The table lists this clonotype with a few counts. CDR3 nucleotide sequence: TGTGCCAGCAGCTTAGTAGGCGGGAGGGAGGAGCAGTTCTTC. Protein sequence: CASSLVGGREEQFF. The gene calls are TRBV11-3 and TRBJ2-1, with 9 bases identical to TRBD2. There are 14 residues in the CDR3. The V gene's germline CDR1 is SGHNT and CDR2 YENEEA. After removal of 1 base from V and 10 bases from J, the junction contained 5 bases not matched to a gene.

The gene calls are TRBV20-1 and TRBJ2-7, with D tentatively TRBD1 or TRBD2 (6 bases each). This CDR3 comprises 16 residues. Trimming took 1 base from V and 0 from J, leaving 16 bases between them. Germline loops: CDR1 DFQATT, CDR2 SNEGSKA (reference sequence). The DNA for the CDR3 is TGCAGTGCTAGAGCGGGGGCTGCGGGAAGCTCCTACGAGCAGTACTTC. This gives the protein CSARAGAAGSSYEQYF.

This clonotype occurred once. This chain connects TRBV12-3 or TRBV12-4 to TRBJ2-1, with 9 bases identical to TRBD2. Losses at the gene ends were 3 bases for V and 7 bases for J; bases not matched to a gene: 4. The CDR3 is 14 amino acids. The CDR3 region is CASSLGSGGNEQFF. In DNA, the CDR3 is TGTGCCAGCAGTTTGGGTAGCGGGGGAAATGAGCAGTTCTTC.

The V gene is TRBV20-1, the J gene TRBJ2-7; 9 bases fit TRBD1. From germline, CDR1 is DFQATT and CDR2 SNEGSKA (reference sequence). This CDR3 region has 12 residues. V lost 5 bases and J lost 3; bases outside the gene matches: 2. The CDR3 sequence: CSAGTGSYEQYF. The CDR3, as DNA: TGCAGTGCTGGGACAGGGAGCTACGAGCAGTACTTC.

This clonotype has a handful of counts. CDR3 in DNA: TGTGCCAGCAGCAAGCTGCCGTTCGGGACTAGAACCTACGAGCAGTACTTC. It codes for CASSKLPFGTRTYEQYF. The chain employs TRBV5-6 and TRBJ2-7; 8 bases match TRBD2. The CDR3 length is 17 residues. Unmatched junction bases numbered 14, after V lost 4 bases and J lost 2 bases. Germline V gene sequence: CDR1 SGHDT, CDR2 YYEEEE.

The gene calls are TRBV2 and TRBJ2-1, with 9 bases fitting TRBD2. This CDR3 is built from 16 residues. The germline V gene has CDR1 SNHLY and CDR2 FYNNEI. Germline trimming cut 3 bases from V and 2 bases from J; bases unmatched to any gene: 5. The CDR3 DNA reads TGTGCCAGCAGTGAGAGGCTAGCGGGAACCTACAATGAGCAGTTCTTC. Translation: CASSERLAGTYNEQFF.

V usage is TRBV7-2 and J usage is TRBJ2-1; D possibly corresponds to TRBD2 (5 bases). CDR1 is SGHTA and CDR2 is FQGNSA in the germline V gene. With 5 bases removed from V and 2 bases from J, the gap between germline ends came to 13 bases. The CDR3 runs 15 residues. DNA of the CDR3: TGTGCCAGCAGCCCCAGGAGGATTACCTACAATGAGCAGTTCTTC. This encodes CASSPRRITYNEQFF. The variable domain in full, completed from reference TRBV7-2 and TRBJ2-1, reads GAGVSQSPSNKVTEKGKDVELRCDPISGHTALYWYRQSLGQGLEFLIYFQGNSAPDKSGLPSDRFSAERTGGSVSTLTIQRTQQEDSAVYLCASSPRRITYNEQFFGPGTRLTVL.

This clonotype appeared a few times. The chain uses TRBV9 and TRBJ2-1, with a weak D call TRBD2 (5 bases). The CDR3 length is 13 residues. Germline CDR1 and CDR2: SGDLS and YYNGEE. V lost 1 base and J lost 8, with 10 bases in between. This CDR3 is CASSVIATDEQFF. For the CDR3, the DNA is TGTGCCAGCAGCGTAATAGCGACTGATGAGCAGTTCTTC.

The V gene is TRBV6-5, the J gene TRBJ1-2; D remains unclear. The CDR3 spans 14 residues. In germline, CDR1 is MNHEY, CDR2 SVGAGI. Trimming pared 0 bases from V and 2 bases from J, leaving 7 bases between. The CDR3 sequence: CASSYSHLNYGYTF. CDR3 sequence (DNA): TGTGCCAGCAGTTACTCCCATTTAAACTATGGCTACACCTTC.

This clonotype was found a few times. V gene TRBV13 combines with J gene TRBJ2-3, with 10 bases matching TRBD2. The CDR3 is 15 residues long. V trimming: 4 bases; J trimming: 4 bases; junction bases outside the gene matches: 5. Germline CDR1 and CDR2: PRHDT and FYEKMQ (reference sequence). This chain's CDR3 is CASSSSSGSADTQYF. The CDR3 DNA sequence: TGTGCCAGCAGCTCCTCTAGCGGGAGCGCAGATACGCAGTATTTT.

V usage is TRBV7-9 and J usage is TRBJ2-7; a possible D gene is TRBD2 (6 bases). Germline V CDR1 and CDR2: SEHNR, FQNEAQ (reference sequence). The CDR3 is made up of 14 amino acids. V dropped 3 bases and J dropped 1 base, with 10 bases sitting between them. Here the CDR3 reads CASSFEGRSYEQYF. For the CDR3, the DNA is TGTGCCAGCAGCTTTGAAGGGAGGTCCTACGAGCAGTACTTC.

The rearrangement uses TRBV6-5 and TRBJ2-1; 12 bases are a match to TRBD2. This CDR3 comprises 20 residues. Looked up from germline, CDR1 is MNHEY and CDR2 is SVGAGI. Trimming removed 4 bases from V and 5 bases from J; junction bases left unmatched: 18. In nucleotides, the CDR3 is TGTGCCAGCAGTTGCACCCTAATACGACTAGCGGGGGACGACCACAATGAGCAGTTCTTC. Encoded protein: CASSCTLIRLAGDDHNEQFF.

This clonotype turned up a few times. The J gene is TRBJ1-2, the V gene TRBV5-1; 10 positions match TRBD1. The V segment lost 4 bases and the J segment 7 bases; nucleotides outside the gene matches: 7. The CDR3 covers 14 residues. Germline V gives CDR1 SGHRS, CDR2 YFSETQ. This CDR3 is CASSQTGGAGGYTF. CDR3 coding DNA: TGCGCCAGCAGCCAGACAGGGGGCGCGGGTGGCTACACCTTC.

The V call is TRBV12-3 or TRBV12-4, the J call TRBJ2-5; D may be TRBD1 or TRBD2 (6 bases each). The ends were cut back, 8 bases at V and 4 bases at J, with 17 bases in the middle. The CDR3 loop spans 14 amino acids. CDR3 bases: TGTGCCAGCGGCTTCGAGGGGGGTCCAGAGACCCAGTACTTC. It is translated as CASGFEGGPETQYF.